This T cell receptor (beta chain) was found in a study of blood T cell repertoires in COVID-19. Data came from immunoSEQ multiplex PCR; TCRdb stores just in-frame clones and leaves some out. The profile shows about 220,000 clones, around four fifths of them singletons. The sample holds one count of this clone. V dropped 3 bases and J dropped 13; count of bases not matched to a gene: 4. The CDR3 runs 11 residues. The TCR was taken from a woman aged 45-65 years who had been exposed to COVID-19. The chain carries TRBV12-3 or TRBV12-4 and TRBJ1-2; 8 nucleotides align to TRBD1. Material for sequencing was PBMCs or T cells enriched from blood (not recorded which). CDR3 nucleotide sequence: TGTGCCAGCAGTTTTGGACAGGGCGGCACCTTC. It specifies CASSFGQGGTF.